Listed below are T cell receptor beta chains from one sample, sequenced in a study of cytomegalovirus exposure and HLA in healthy donors. The protocol was immunoSEQ multiplex PCR, while the TCRdb copy is restricted to in-frame clones and leaves out a portion. The profile shows some 140,000 clones, approximately 75% of them singletons. Sample: PBMCs. The receptor source for this set is a male donor in good health and CMV-seronegative. The CDR3 runs from the conserved cysteine through the conserved F or W.

V: TRBV19; CDR3: CASSRNQGARVDGYTF
V: TRBV6-6; CDR3: CASRTLDRFYGYTF
V: TRBV6-5; CDR3: CASSLDTSRPYEQYF
V: TRBV15; CDR3: CATSRGQGAATGELFF
V: TRBV11-3; CDR3: CASSLQSGSSGYTF
V: TRBV5-1; CDR3: CASSRDISYEQYF
V: TRBV30; CDR3: CALARGQYF
V: TRBV12-5; CDR3: CASGLDGTNTGELFF
V: TRBV10-3; CDR3: CAISEVQGAIETQYF
V: TRBV30; CDR3: CATDRGGPEQYF
V: TRBV27; CDR3: CASSPTFSGTGINYGYTF
V: TRBV6-5; CDR3: CASSLRQGSGNTIYF
V: TRBV19; CDR3: CASSTTSGVSYEQYF
V: TRBV5-1; CDR3: CASSLSGWADEQYF
V: TRBV19; CDR3: CASSIDRGVGIRPQHF
V: TRBV21-1; CDR3: CASNPAADKGLGDRSGANVLTF
V: TRBV21-1; CDR3: CASSKGIEGWGGYTF